The 26 T cell receptor beta chains listed next were all sequenced from one sample in a study of prognosis after radiotherapy for stage I lung cancer. From genomic DNA, TCR beta CDR3 was amplified by two-round multiplex PCR. Primers were specific to each TRBV and TRBJ gene in first-round PCR. TCRdb re-analysed the multiplex PCR reads in MiXCR, keeping a single row per CDR3 protein. The sample contains about 18,000 distinct CDR3 sequences, about 15% of which appear only once. The specimen comprised PBMCs, sampled before or after stereotactic body radiation therapy (not recorded which). These receptors originate from a donor aged 50 or older with non-small cell lung cancer.

The sample holds many counts of this clonotype. J is TRBJ2-1 and V is TRBV20-1, with a weak D call TRBD2 (7 bases). Trimming shortened V by 6 bases and J by 2 bases, and 14 bases separated the two germline ends. Per germline, CDR1 DFQATT and CDR2 SNEGSKA (reference sequence). CDR3 size: 14 residues. The CDR3 DNA reads TGCAGTGCAAGGGACTACAGGGCCTACAATGAGCAGTTCTTC. Translated: CSARDYRAYNEQFF.

This clonotype ranks as medium-sized. The rearrangement joins TRBV7-9 to TRBJ1-1; D perhaps matches TRBD1 (6 bases). The germline V gene encodes CDR1 SEHNR and CDR2 FQNEAQ (reference sequence). Trimming left V 4 bases short and J 3 bases short, with 18 bases between. The CDR3 contains 16 residues. CDR3 coding DNA: TGTGCCAGCAGCTCATCCCCCAGGGGATCCTACACTGAAGCTTTCTTT. Translating it yields CASSSSPRGSYTEAFF.

V gene TRBV10-3 combines with J gene TRBJ2-5; D is unclear. The length of the CDR3 is 13 residues. Germline V gene lookup returns CDR1 ENHRY and CDR2 SYGVKD. Trimming removed 3 bases at V and 1 base at J, with 6 bases between. CDR3 residues: CAISDSSQETQYF. DNA for the CDR3: TGTGCCATCAGTGATAGTAGCCAAGAGACCCAGTACTTC.

Many counts were recorded for this clonotype. V usage is TRBV18 and J usage is TRBJ1-4; 12 bases line up with TRBD1. The junction had 8 bases not matched to a gene; V was cut back by 2 bases and J by 4 bases. This CDR3 comprises 18 residues. Germline V gene sequence: CDR1 KGHSH, CDR2 LQKENI. Written as DNA, the CDR3 is TGTGCCAGCTCACCAGGGACAGGGGGCCCCTATTTTAATGAAAAACTGTTTTTT. Protein sequence: CASSPGTGGPYFNEKLFF. Full variable domain (remainder filled in from reference TRBV18 and TRBJ1-4): NAGVMQNPRHLVRRRGQEARLRCSPMKGHSHVYWYRQLPEEGLKFMVYLQKENIIDESGMPKERFSAEFPKEGPSILRIQQVVRGDSAAYFCASSPGTGGPYFNEKLFFGSGTQLSVL.

This clonotype was seen ten or more times. The V and J genes are TRBV7-9 and TRBJ2-5; D possibly corresponds to TRBD1 (6 bases). V dropped 6 bases and J dropped 2 bases, with 10 bases sitting between them. CDR1 and CDR2 (germline): SEHNR, FQNEAQ (reference sequence). The CDR3 has 13 amino acids. CDR3 in DNA: TGTGCCAGCAGACCAGGGGTTCAAGAGACCCAGTACTTC. It yields the protein CASRPGVQETQYF.

This clonotype was observed at least ten times. As DNA, the CDR3 is TGCGCCAGCAGCCAAGATCGACAAGGGATGGTCGACACTGAAGCTTTCTTT. It translates to CASSQDRQGMVDTEAFF. The chain recombines TRBV4-3 with TRBJ1-1; D gene unclear. Germline V lookup: CDR1 LGHNA, CDR2 YSLEER. This CDR3 comprises 17 residues. Trimming took 0 bases from V and 3 from J, leaving 17 bases between them.

This clonotype was counted ten times or more. CDR3 nucleotide sequence: TGTGCCAGCAGTCTACTAGCGGGACTCACAGATACGCAGTATTTT. Protein product: CASSLLAGLTDTQYF. The chain recombines TRBV28 with TRBJ2-3; 10 nucleotides agree with TRBD2. V lost 5 bases and J lost 2; bases outside the gene matches: 4. This CDR3 is 15 amino acids long. Germline V gene data show CDR1 as MDHEN and CDR2 as SYDVKM.

J is TRBJ2-1 and V is TRBV20-1, with 8 bases aligning to TRBD2. The CDR3 sequence is 17 residues long. V lost 2 bases and J lost 1; bases outside the gene matches: 10. Germline loops: CDR1 DFQATT, CDR2 SNEGSKA (reference sequence). CDR3 region: CSARLGPAGASYNEQFF. CDR3 nucleotide sequence: TGCAGTGCTAGACTAGGGCCAGCGGGAGCATCCTACAATGAGCAGTTCTTC.

This clonotype came up many times. The chain has TRBV18 and TRBJ2-3, with TRBD2 identical over 7 bases. Germline trimming cut 7 bases from V and 4 bases from J; bases unmatched to any gene: 11. The CDR3 length is 15 residues. The germline V gene encodes CDR1 KGHSH and CDR2 LQKENI. The chain's CDR3 is CASYLQGGPSDTQYF. In DNA, the CDR3 is TGTGCCAGCTACCTTCAGGGAGGGCCCTCAGATACGCAGTATTTT. The whole variable domain, filled in from reference TRBV18 and TRBJ2-3, reads NAGVMQNPRHLVRRRGQEARLRCSPMKGHSHVYWYRQLPEEGLKFMVYLQKENIIDESGMPKERFSAEFPKEGPSILRIQQVVRGDSAAYFCASYLQGGPSDTQYFGPGTRLTVL.

This clonotype came up many times. This chain joins TRBV27 and TRBJ2-7; 8 bases are a match to TRBD2. Trimming removed 0 bases from V and 6 bases from J; junction bases left unmatched: 7. The CDR3 runs 15 residues. Per the germline V gene, CDR1 is MNHEY and CDR2 is SMNVEV (reference sequence). The CDR3 DNA follows: TGTGCCAGCAGTTTATCAGCGGGGGCCCTAAGCGAGCAGTACGTC. Amino acids: CASSLSAGALSEQYV.

This clonotype was picked up many times. The chain recombines TRBV19 with TRBJ1-4, with D possibly being TRBD1 (5 bases). The CDR3 sequence is 15 residues long. Germline V gene data show CDR1 as LNHDA and CDR2 as SQIVND (reference sequence). V was shortened by 6 bases and J by 4 bases, with 15 bases between the two germline ends. CDR3 bases: TGTGCCAGTAGCGCTGCCGACAGTCTTAATGAAAAACTGTTTTTT. It codes for CASSAADSLNEKLFF.

This clonotype was detected many times. This chain links TRBV7-6 with TRBJ1-5, with D maybe TRBD1 (5 bases). The CDR3 consists of 15 residues. Trimming took 6 bases from V and 3 from J, leaving 15 bases between them. The germline V gene has CDR1 SGHVS and CDR2 FNYEAQ. The CDR3 region is CASSQFWGPNQPQHF. CDR3 bases: TGTGCCAGCAGTCAATTCTGGGGCCCCAATCAGCCCCAGCATTTT.

This clonotype showed up just a few times. A much larger clone sits a single nucleotide away, making a read error possible. The gene calls are TRBV25-1 and TRBJ1-5, with D maybe TRBD1 (6 bases). This CDR3 comprises 17 residues. The germline V gene encodes CDR1 MGHDK and CDR2 SYGVNS. Trimming cost V 0 bases and J 0 bases, with 12 bases left between them. In DNA form, the CDR3 reads TGTGCCAGCAGTGAATATGGCGCAGGGGATAGCAATCAGCCCCAGCATTTT. It codes for CASSEYGAGDSNQPQHF.

This clonotype was found once. This sequence joins TRBV2 and TRBJ2-1; D is unclear. This CDR3 has 13 amino acids. Germline V CDR1 and CDR2: SNHLY, FYNNEI. The ends were cut back, 6 bases at V and 3 bases at J, with 9 bases in the middle. CDR3 loop: CASSDEHYNEQFF. CDR3 DNA: TGTGCCAGCAGCGATGAACACTACAATGAGCAGTTCTTC.

This clonotype was counted many times. The chain couples TRBV12-3 or TRBV12-4 to TRBJ1-3; D ambiguous. Trimming shortened V by 5 bases and J by 4 bases, and 21 bases separated the two germline ends. The CDR3 sequence is 17 residues long. The CDR3 DNA reads TGTGCCAGCAGTGACACCATCTTTCGCCAAGAGGGAAACACCATATATTTT. Translating gives CASSDTIFRQEGNTIYF.

This clonotype was observed many times. The chain couples TRBV14 to TRBJ1-3, with TRBD1 matching 8 bases. This CDR3 has 18 residues. Germline values: CDR1 SGHDN, CDR2 FVKESK. V dropped 4 bases and J dropped 0; count of bases not matched to a gene: 11. The CDR3 sequence: CASSPLTTGAYSGNTIYF. The CDR3 nucleotides are TGTGCCAGCAGCCCCCTGACGACAGGGGCCTACTCTGGAAACACCATATATTTT.

This clonotype occurred many times. The chain joins TRBV18 to TRBJ2-5, with D perhaps being TRBD1 or TRBD2 (5 bases each). Germline-derived CDR1 and CDR2 are KGHSH and LQKENI. CDR3 size: 13 residues. V lost 3 bases and J lost 5, with 10 bases in between. The CDR3 spells CASSPQGGETQYF. As DNA, the CDR3 is TGTGCCAGCTCACCCCAGGGCGGGGAGACCCAGTACTTC. The whole variable domain, remainder taken from reference TRBV18 and TRBJ2-5, is NAGVMQNPRHLVRRRGQEARLRCSPMKGHSHVYWYRQLPEEGLKFMVYLQKENIIDESGMPKERFSAEFPKEGPSILRIQQVVRGDSAAYFCASSPQGGETQYFGPGTRLLVL.

This clonotype occurred many times. The chain carries TRBV6-4 and TRBJ1-1; unclear D gene. The V end was cut by 6 bases, the J end by 1 base, with 12 bases between. The CDR3 is made up of 14 amino acids. Germline V CDR1 and CDR2: MRHNA, SNTAGT. The CDR3 bases are TGTGCCAGCAGGGACGGAGATAAGAACACTGAAGCTTTCTTT. It is translated as CASRDGDKNTEAFF.

The V and J genes are TRBV2 and TRBJ1-4; the match to TRBD1 covers 10 bases. CDR3 length: 15 residues. With 5 bases clipped from V and 6 bases from J, the junction kept 6 bases outside the gene matches. Germline V CDR1 and CDR2: SNHLY, FYNNEI. This CDR3 reads CASSSTGTGDEKLFF. In DNA, the CDR3 is TGTGCCAGCAGTTCCACCGGGACAGGGGATGAAAAACTGTTTTTT.

This clonotype was observed a handful of times. Given a much more abundant clone one base away, this may be a read error. The rearrangement uses TRBV10-3 and TRBJ2-3; D is unclear. Trimming removed 5 bases from V and 4 bases from J, with 16 bases in between. The CDR3 is 15 residues long. CDR1 is ENHRY, CDR2 SYGVKD, per germline. The DNA of the CDR3 is TGTGCCATCAGTTCGATGACGGGCCTCGCAGATACGCAGTATTTT. Translating gives CAISSMTGLADTQYF.

This clonotype was recorded many times. The V and J genes are TRBV27 and TRBJ2-3, with 10 bases lining up with TRBD2. Unmatched junction bases numbered 6, after V lost 6 bases and J lost 9 bases. The CDR3 is made up of 13 amino acids. Per germline, CDR1 MNHEY and CDR2 SMNVEV (reference sequence). The CDR3 nucleotides read TGTGCCAGCAGACTAGCGGGATTGGGGACGCAGTATTTT. It specifies CASRLAGLGTQYF.

This clonotype was seen at least ten times. This chain connects TRBV18 to TRBJ1-1; D is ambiguous. V was cut by 1 base and J by 1 base, with 7 bases left in between. Germline V lookup: CDR1 KGHSH, CDR2 LQKENI. CDR3 length equals 14 residues. CDR3 bases: TGTGCCAGCTCACCACAGGCACAGAACACTGAAGCTTTCTTT. It yields the protein CASSPQAQNTEAFF.

This clonotype was observed at least ten times. The rearrangement links TRBV27 to TRBJ1-1; maybe TRBD1 (6 bases). Deletions cut 1 base from V and 1 base from J, with 10 bases between. The CDR3 loop spans 15 amino acids. Germline CDR1 reads MNHEY; CDR2 reads SMNVEV (reference sequence). CDR3 in DNA: TGTGCCAGCAGTTTATTTGGGGGCCCGAACACTGAAGCTTTCTTT. Translated: CASSLFGGPNTEAFF.

This clonotype was found many times. J is TRBJ2-5 and V is TRBV19, with no clear D. Germline CDR1 is LNHDA and CDR2 is SQIVND (reference sequence). The CDR3 spans 14 residues. V lost 6 bases to trimming and J lost 5 bases, with 16 bases between them. In DNA form, the CDR3 reads TGTGCCAGTAGCCTGGGCGGTGGGTGGGAGACCCAGTACTTC. This codes for CASSLGGGWETQYF.

This clonotype was seen repeatedly, ten times or more. The chain has TRBV28 and TRBJ1-5; 9 nucleotides align to TRBD1. This CDR3 has 12 residues. V lost 8 bases, J lost 4 bases, and 0 bases stayed unmatched. The germline V gene encodes CDR1 MDHEN and CDR2 SYDVKM. CDR3 DNA sequence: TGTGCCAGCGGACAGGGGAATCAGCCCCAGCATTTT. Translating it yields CASGQGNQPQHF.

This clonotype was seen at least ten times. This rearrangement joins TRBV3-1 to TRBJ1-4; tentatively, D is TRBD1 (5 bases). Trimming cost V 2 bases and J 7 bases, with 17 bases left between them. Germline V gene lookup returns CDR1 LGHDT and CDR2 YNNKEL (reference sequence). There are 16 residues in the CDR3. DNA for the CDR3: TGTGCCAGCAGCCAATTTGCGATCTCAGGGACTGAAAAACTGTTTTTT. It is translated as CASSQFAISGTEKLFF. Supplemented by reference TRBV3-1 and TRBJ1-4, the full variable domain reads DTAVSQTPKYLVTQMGNDKSIKCEQNLGHDTMYWYKQDSKKFLKIMFSYNNKELIINETVPNRFSPKSPDKAHLNLHINSLELGDSAVYFCASSQFAISGTEKLFFGSGTQLSVL.